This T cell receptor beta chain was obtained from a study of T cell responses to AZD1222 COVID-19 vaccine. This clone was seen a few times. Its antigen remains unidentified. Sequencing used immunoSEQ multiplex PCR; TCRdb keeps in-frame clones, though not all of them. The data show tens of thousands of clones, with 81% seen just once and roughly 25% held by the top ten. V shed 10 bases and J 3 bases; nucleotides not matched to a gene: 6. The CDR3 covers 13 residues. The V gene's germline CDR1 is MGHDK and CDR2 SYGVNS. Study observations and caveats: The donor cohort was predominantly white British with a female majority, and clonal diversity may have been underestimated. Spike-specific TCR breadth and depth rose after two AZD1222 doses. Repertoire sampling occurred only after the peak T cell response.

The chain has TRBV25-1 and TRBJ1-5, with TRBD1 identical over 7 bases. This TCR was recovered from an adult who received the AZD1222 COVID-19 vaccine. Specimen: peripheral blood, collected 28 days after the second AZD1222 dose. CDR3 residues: CAKRGQDNQPQHF. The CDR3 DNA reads TGTGCCAAAAGGGGGCAGGACAATCAGCCCCAGCATTTT.